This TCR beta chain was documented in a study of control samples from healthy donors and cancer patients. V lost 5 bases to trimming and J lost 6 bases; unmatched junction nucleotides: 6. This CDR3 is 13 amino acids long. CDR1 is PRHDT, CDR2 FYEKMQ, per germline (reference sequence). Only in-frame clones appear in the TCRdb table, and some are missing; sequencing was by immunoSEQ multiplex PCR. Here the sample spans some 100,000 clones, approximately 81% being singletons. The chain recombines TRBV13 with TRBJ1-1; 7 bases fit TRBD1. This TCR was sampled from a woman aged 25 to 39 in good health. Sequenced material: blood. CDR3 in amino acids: CASSNPGGAEAFF. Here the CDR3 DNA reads TGTGCCAGCAGCAACCCAGGGGGGGCTGAAGCTTTCTTT.